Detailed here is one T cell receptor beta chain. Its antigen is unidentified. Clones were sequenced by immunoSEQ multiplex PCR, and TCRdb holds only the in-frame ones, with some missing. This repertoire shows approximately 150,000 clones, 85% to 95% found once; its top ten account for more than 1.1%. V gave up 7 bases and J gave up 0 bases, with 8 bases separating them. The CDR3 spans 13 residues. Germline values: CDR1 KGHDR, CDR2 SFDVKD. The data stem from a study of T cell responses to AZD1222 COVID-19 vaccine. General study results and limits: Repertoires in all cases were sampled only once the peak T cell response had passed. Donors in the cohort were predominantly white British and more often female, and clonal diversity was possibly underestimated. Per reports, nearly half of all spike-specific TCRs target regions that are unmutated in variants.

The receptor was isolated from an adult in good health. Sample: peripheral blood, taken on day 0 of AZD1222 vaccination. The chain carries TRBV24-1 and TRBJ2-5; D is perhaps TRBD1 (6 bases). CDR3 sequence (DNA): TGTGCCACCAGGGACAGCTACCAAGAGACCCAGTACTTC. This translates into CATRDSYQETQYF.